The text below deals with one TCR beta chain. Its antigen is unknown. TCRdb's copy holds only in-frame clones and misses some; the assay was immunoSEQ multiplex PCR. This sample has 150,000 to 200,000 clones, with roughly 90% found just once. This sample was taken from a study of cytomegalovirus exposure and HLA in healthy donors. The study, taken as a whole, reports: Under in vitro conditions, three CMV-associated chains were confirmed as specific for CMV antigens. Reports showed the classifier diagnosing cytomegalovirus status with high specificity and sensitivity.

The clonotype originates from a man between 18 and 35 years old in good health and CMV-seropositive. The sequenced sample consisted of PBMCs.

DNA of the CDR3: TGTGCCAGCAGCCAAGATCAGACTAGCGGGAGGACAGATACGCAGTATTTT. This gives the protein CASSQDQTSGRTDTQYF. The chain is built from TRBV14 and TRBJ2-3; 13 bases fit TRBD2. Per the germline V gene, CDR1 is SGHDN and CDR2 is FVKESK. This CDR3 is built from 17 residues. The junction had 3 bases not matched to a gene; V was cut back by 0 bases and J by 3 bases.